Sequencing of this TCR beta chain was carried out in a study of human T cells and chemical hapten exposure. General observations from the study: Expanded TCRs created a significantly greater count of big CDR3 similarity clusters than controls did.

Unique molecular identifiers were affixed to discrete cDNA molecules within the library. Authors' data handling: The number of TCRs in each sample had a median of about 96,000 and spanned about 23,224 to 690,600. TCRdb passed the RACE reads through MiXCR, listing each CDR3 protein once. The V and J calls, along with clone size, are taken from TCRdb and not from the paper's own processing. The table has roughly 120,000 distinct CDR3 sequences, approximately 14% seen once. The time point: patch test 1, 2 weeks after DPC sensitization. Noted treatment: therapeutic diphenylcyclopropenone sensitization with weekly scalp DPC. V was pared by 6 bases and J by 1 base, with 4 bases between. The germline gives CDR1 SGDLS, CDR2 YYNGEE. This CDR3 comprises 12 residues. This clonotype has only a few counts. The antigen remains unidentified.

The sample consisted of whole blood, taken in connection with sensitization to the hapten diphenylcyclopropenone (DPC). This TCR came from a man between 18 and 29 years old with alopecia areata. Some clones in this sample may be carry-over from other donors' samples. This chain uses TRBV9 with TRBJ2-2; no definite D call. Here the CDR3 reads CASKENTGELFF. The CDR3 nucleotides read TGTGCCAGCAAAGAGAACACCGGGGAGCTGTTTTTT.